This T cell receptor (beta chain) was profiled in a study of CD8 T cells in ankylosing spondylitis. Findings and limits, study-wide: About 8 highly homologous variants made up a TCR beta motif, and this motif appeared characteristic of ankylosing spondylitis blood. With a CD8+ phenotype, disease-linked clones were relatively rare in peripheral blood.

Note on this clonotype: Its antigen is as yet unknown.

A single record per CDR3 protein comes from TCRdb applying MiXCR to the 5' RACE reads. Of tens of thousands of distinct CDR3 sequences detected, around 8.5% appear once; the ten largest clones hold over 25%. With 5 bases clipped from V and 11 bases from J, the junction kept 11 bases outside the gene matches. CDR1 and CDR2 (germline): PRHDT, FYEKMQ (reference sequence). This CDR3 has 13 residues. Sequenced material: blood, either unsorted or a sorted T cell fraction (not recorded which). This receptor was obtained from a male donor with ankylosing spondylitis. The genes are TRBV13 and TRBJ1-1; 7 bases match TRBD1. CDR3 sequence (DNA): TGTGCCAGCAGCCAGTCCTACGACAGGGAGGCTTTCTTT. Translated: CASSQSYDREAFF.